The 27 T cell receptor beta chains below were found in one sample sequenced in a study of blood T cell repertoires in COVID-19. TCRdb's copy holds only in-frame clones and misses some; the assay was immunoSEQ multiplex PCR. The sample lists 160,000 or so clones; about four fifths were seen once. The source material was peripheral blood. The receptors were gathered from a man between 65 and 79 years old with active or convalescent COVID-19.

The chain couples TRBV29-1 to TRBJ1-1; possibly TRBD1 for D (5 bases). Trimming left V 6 bases short and J 6 bases short, with 11 bases between. CDR3 length: 11 amino acids. Germline assignment: CDR1 SQVTM and CDR2 ANQGSEA. The DNA of the CDR3 is TGCAGCGTGGGGCAGGGTCCTGAAGCTTTCTTT. This codes for CSVGQGPEAFF. Full variable domain (outside the CDR3, taken from reference TRBV29-1 and TRBJ1-1): SAVISQKPSRDICQRGTSLTIQCQVDSQVTMMFWYRQQPGQSLTLIATANQGSEATYESGFVIDKFPISRPNLTFSTLTVSNMSPEDSSIYLCSVGQGPEAFFGQGTRLTVV.

V gene TRBV6-5 combines with J gene TRBJ1-2; 9 bases are shared with TRBD1. Germline CDR1 MNHEY, CDR2 SVGAGI. The CDR3 sequence is 13 residues long. The trim removed 6 bases at V and 7 bases at J, leaving 6 bases unmatched. Written as DNA, the CDR3 is TGTGCCAGCAGGCGACAGGGGGAGAGTGGCTACACCTTC. As protein: CASRRQGESGYTF.

Here the CDR3 reads CASSEEAPTYNEQFF. Here the CDR3 DNA reads TGTGCCAGCAGTGAAGAAGCGCCCACCTACAATGAGCAGTTCTTC. This chain links TRBV6-1 with TRBJ2-1; D is uncertain. This CDR3 has 15 amino acids. Between the trimmed V and J ends, which lost 1 base and 2 bases, there was a span of 9 bases. The germline gives CDR1 MNHNS, CDR2 SASEGT.

This clone has only a few counts. This rearrangement joins TRBV6-5 to TRBJ1-3, with 9 bases identical to TRBD1. The CDR3 runs to 14 residues. From germline, CDR1 is MNHEY and CDR2 SVGAGI. The V and J ends lost 6 bases and 4 bases, in that order; junction bases with no gene match: 4. The CDR3 sequence is CASRQGARGNTIYF. CDR3 nucleotides: TGTGCCAGCAGACAGGGGGCGAGAGGAAACACCATATATTTT.

V and J are TRBV6-5 and TRBJ2-1; 13 bases match TRBD2. The V gene's germline CDR1 is MNHEY and CDR2 SVGAGI. The CDR3 runs 15 residues. After removal of 5 bases from V and 8 bases from J, the junction contained 6 bases not matched to a gene. The CDR3 sequence is CASSQRTSGSDEQFF. In nucleotides, the CDR3 is TGTGCCAGCAGTCAACGGACTAGCGGGAGTGATGAGCAGTTCTTC.

The V and J genes are TRBV5-5 and TRBJ2-5, with 13 positions matching TRBD2. J lost 3 bases, V lost 4 bases, and 3 bases had no gene match. CDR1 and CDR2 (germline): SGHKS, YYEKEE (reference sequence). CDR3 length equals 15 residues. The CDR3 DNA sequence: TGTGCCAGCAGCGCGGGACTAGCGGGGAAAGAGACCCAGTACTTC. It yields the protein CASSAGLAGKETQYF.

This clone turned up a few times. The chain employs TRBV15 and TRBJ2-7; the match to TRBD1 covers 8 bases. CDR3 length: 15 residues. With V trimmed by 0 bases and J by 5 bases, 6 bases remained unmatched. In germline, CDR1 is LNHNV, CDR2 YYDKDF (reference sequence). The CDR3 loop is CATSRDRAGGDEQYF. CDR3 nucleotides: TGTGCCACCAGCAGAGATCGGGCAGGGGGCGACGAGCAGTACTTC.

The J gene is TRBJ1-2, the V gene TRBV12-5, with D uncertain. Germline V gene lookup returns CDR1 LGHNT and CDR2 FRNRAP. The CDR3 consists of 17 residues. Trimming left V 1 base short and J 5 bases short, with 20 bases between. CDR3 bases: TGTGCTAGTGGTTTGGCGGCCCGGGAAAAGTTCATTTATGGCTACACCTTC. Translating gives CASGLAAREKFIYGYTF.

The chain joins TRBV4-2 to TRBJ2-5, with TRBD1 as a possible D gene (6 bases). With 4 bases removed from V and 5 bases from J, the gap between germline ends came to 23 bases. This CDR3 region has 17 residues. The V gene's germline CDR1 is LGHNA and CDR2 YNFKEQ. This chain's CDR3 is CASSLLRDTQGWETQYF. The DNA of the CDR3 is TGTGCCAGCAGCCTCCTCCGGGACACCCAAGGGTGGGAGACCCAGTACTTC.

This chain uses TRBV4-1 with TRBJ2-2; D ambiguous. Germline CDR1 is MGHRA and CDR2 is YSYEKL. CDR3 length equals 15 residues. Trimming removed 5 bases from V and 6 bases from J, with 16 bases in between. As DNA, the CDR3 is TGCGCCAGCAGCAACTTTCCCGGTCGGGCCGGGGAGCTGTTTTTT. Protein: CASSNFPGRAGELFF.

This clone was observed a single time. The chain carries TRBV5-1 and TRBJ1-1, with D possibly matching TRBD1 (5 bases). Trimming stripped 4 bases from V and 4 bases from J, with 17 bases between. From germline, CDR1 is SGHRS and CDR2 YFSETQ. This CDR3 contains 15 residues. CDR3 DNA: TGCGCCAGCAGCCCCGGGACTACCGTTACCACTGAAGCTTTCTTT. This translates into CASSPGTTVTTEAFF. The full variable domain, its missing parts supplied by reference TRBV5-1 and TRBJ1-1, is KAGVTQTPRYLIKTRGQQVTLSCSPISGHRSVSWYQQTPGQGLQFLFEYFSETQRNKGNFPGRFSGRQFSNSRSEMNVSTLELGDSALYLCASSPGTTVTTEAFFGQGTRLTVV.

J is TRBJ2-3 and V is TRBV11-3; the D is unclear. CDR3 length: 15 amino acids. In germline, CDR1 is SGHNT, CDR2 YENEEA. Trimming took off 1 base at V and 5 bases at J, with 13 bases between the two ends. The CDR3 loop is CASSLGRQELDTQYF. The DNA for the CDR3 is TGTGCCAGCAGCTTAGGTCGCCAGGAATTAGATACGCAGTATTTT.

The chain joins TRBV7-9 to TRBJ1-2; 8 bases fit TRBD1. The trim removed 4 bases at V and 4 bases at J, leaving 8 bases unmatched. Looked up from germline, CDR1 is SEHNR and CDR2 is FQNEAQ (reference sequence). This CDR3 is built from 15 residues. The DNA for the CDR3 is TGTGCCAGCAGCTCTTATGGACAGGGCGCCTATGGCTACACCTTC. Its translation is CASSSYGQGAYGYTF.

The V gene is TRBV11-2, the J gene TRBJ2-7, with 12 nucleotides matching TRBD2. Germline V CDR1 and CDR2: SGHAT, FQNNGV. The CDR3 sequence is 16 residues long. V gave up 3 bases and J gave up 2 bases; unmatched junction bases: 5. CDR3 in amino acids: CASSFLAGGSPYEQYF. CDR3 DNA: TGTGCCAGCAGCTTTCTAGCGGGAGGGAGCCCCTACGAGCAGTACTTC.

The V call is TRBV7-8, the J call TRBJ2-2, with D possibly being TRBD2 (6 bases). Germline lookup yields CDR1 SGHVS and CDR2 FQNEAQ. V lost 4 bases to trimming and J lost 1 base, with 19 bases between them. The CDR3 runs 18 residues. The CDR3 region has the DNA TGTGCCAGCAGCTGGGGACTTTTTCACACCGAGAACACCGGGGAGCTGTTTTTT. Its translation: CASSWGLFHTENTGELFF.

The V gene is TRBV30, the J gene TRBJ1-3, with D possibly TRBD1 on 5 matching bases. This CDR3 has 17 amino acids. Looked up from germline, CDR1 is GTSNPN and CDR2 is SVGIG (reference sequence). Trimming pared 1 base from V and 3 bases from J, leaving 19 bases between. CDR3 loop: CAWSGGEQDLVGNTIYF. CDR3 bases: TGTGCCTGGAGTGGGGGGGAACAGGATTTAGTTGGAAACACCATATATTTT.

The chain couples TRBV5-1 to TRBJ1-4; 9 nucleotides line up with TRBD1. Germline CDR1 SGHRS, CDR2 YFSETQ. J lost 8 bases, V lost 4 bases, and 9 bases had no gene match. CDR3 size: 15 residues. CDR3 protein: CASSEQPGQGEKLFF. The DNA of the CDR3 is TGCGCCAGCAGCGAACAGCCGGGACAGGGAGAAAAACTGTTTTTT. Full variable domain (remainder filled in from reference TRBV5-1 and TRBJ1-4): KAGVTQTPRYLIKTRGQQVTLSCSPISGHRSVSWYQQTPGQGLQFLFEYFSETQRNKGNFPGRFSGRQFSNSRSEMNVSTLELGDSALYLCASSEQPGQGEKLFFGSGTQLSVL.

As concerns this clone: The sample has other DNA sequences that encode this CDR3 too. The chain couples TRBV6-5 to TRBJ1-1; 8 nucleotides line up with TRBD1. V lost 4 bases to trimming and J lost 1 base; unmatched junction nucleotides: 2. The length of the CDR3 is 14 residues. Per the germline V gene, CDR1 is MNHEY and CDR2 is SVGAGI. The CDR3 sequence: CASSSGTGNTEAFF. The CDR3 region has the DNA TGTGCCAGCAGTTCCGGGACAGGGAACACTGAAGCTTTCTTT.

The genes are TRBV10-2 and TRBJ1-5, with TRBD1 matching 8 bases. The CDR3 is 14 residues long. Germline CDR1 and CDR2: WSHSY and SAAADI. V lost 6 bases and J lost 7; bases outside the gene matches: 8. In DNA, the CDR3 is TGCGCCAGCAGCGGGACAGGAAGCGGACAGCCCCAGCATTTT. It is translated as CASSGTGSGQPQHF.

In its sample, this clone was seen many times. The V gene is TRBV5-6, the J gene TRBJ1-1; a possible D gene is TRBD1 (6 bases). The CDR3 has 15 amino acids. Germline CDR1 is SGHDT and CDR2 is YYEEEE. The ends were cut back, 4 bases at V and 0 bases at J, with 13 bases in the middle. As DNA, the CDR3 is TGTGCCAGCAGCCGCCGAGGACAGATGAACACTGAAGCTTTCTTT. Residues: CASSRRGQMNTEAFF.

CDR3 bases: TGCGCCAGCAGCTTGGCCGGGAGCACAGAAGGCCCCTATGGCTACACCTTC. Its protein product is CASSLAGSTEGPYGYTF. The chain has TRBV5-1 and TRBJ1-2; D uncertain. With 0 bases removed from V and 4 bases from J, the gap between germline ends came to 19 bases. There are 17 residues in the CDR3. Germline V gene sequence: CDR1 SGHRS, CDR2 YFSETQ.

This sequence joins TRBV7-6 and TRBJ2-7, with D perhaps TRBD2 (5 bases). The CDR3 covers 14 residues. V gave up 1 base and J gave up 3 bases, with 10 bases separating them. CDR1 is SGHVS and CDR2 is FNYEAQ in the germline V gene. The CDR3 loop reads CASSLGLANYEQYF. In DNA, the CDR3 is TGTGCCAGCAGCTTAGGATTAGCGAACTACGAGCAGTACTTC.

The rearrangement links TRBV5-4 to TRBJ2-3, with TRBD2 matching over 7 bases. The CDR3 is 14 residues long. CDR1 and CDR2 from the germline V gene are SGHNT and YYREEE (reference sequence). V lost 5 bases, J lost 4 bases, and 7 bases stayed unmatched. This chain's CDR3 is CASRAGTTADTQYF. DNA of the CDR3: TGTGCCAGCAGGGCGGGGACTACGGCAGATACGCAGTATTTT.

This chain links TRBV3-1 (or the pseudogene TRBV3-2) with TRBJ2-4, with TRBD2 matching 13 bases. The trim removed 1 base at V and 6 bases at J, leaving 0 bases unmatched. This CDR3 region has 15 residues. The germline CDR1 and CDR2 sequences are LGHDT and YNNKEL (reference sequence). DNA for the CDR3: TGTGCCAGCAGCCAAGGACTAGCGGGAGGAAACATTCAGTACTTC. Amino acid sequence: CASSQGLAGGNIQYF.

The rearrangement uses TRBV29-1 and TRBJ1-2; TRBD1 matches at 12 bases. From germline, CDR1 is SQVTM and CDR2 ANQGSEA. The CDR3 sequence is 14 residues long. With V trimmed by 5 bases and J by 8 bases, 9 bases remained unmatched. In DNA form, the CDR3 reads TGCAGCGTTTCTACCGGGACAGGGGGCTGGGGCTACACCTTC. Translating it yields CSVSTGTGGWGYTF.

The rearrangement joins TRBV7-6 to TRBJ1-1; 8 bases map to TRBD1. The CDR3 has 13 residues. Germline V lookup: CDR1 SGHVS, CDR2 FNYEAQ. The V segment lost 3 bases and the J segment 7 bases; nucleotides outside the gene matches: 4. CDR3 amino acids: CASSFTQGDEAFF. The CDR3 nucleotides are TGTGCCAGCAGCTTCACACAGGGGGATGAAGCTTTCTTT.

The rearrangement joins TRBV19 to TRBJ1-3; a possible D gene is TRBD1 (5 bases). V gave up 5 bases and J gave up 3 bases, with 17 bases separating them. The CDR3 sequence is 16 residues long. Germline V gene sequence: CDR1 LNHDA, CDR2 SQIVND (reference sequence). The CDR3 nucleotides read TGTGCCAGTAGTTCTCCTTCTAGGGGTGGTGGAAACACCATATATTTT. Amino acid sequence: CASSSPSRGGGNTIYF. Full variable domain (remainder filled in from reference TRBV19 and TRBJ1-3): DGGITQSPKYLFRKEGQNVTLSCEQNLNHDAMYWYRQDPGQGLRLIYYSQIVNDFQKGDIAEGYSVSREKKESFPLTVTSAQKNPTAFYLCASSSPSRGGGNTIYFGEGSWLTVV.